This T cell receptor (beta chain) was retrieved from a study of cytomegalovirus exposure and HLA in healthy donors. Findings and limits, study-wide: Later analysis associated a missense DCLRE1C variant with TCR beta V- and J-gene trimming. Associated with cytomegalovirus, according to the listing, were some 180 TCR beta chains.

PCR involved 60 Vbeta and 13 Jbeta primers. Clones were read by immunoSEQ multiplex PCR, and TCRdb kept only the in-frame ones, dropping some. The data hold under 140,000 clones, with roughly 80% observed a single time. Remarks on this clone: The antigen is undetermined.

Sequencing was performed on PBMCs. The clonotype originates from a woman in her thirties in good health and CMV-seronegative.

CDR3 amino acids: CASGLVLGDRHGQTQYF. The CDR3 DNA reads as TGTGCTAGTGGTTTGGTTCTGGGGGACAGACATGGACAGACCCAGTACTTC. The chain links TRBV12-5 to TRBJ2-5, with 7 bases aligning to TRBD1. Germline trimming cut 0 bases from V and 6 bases from J; bases unmatched to any gene: 13. Germline assignment: CDR1 LGHNT and CDR2 FRNRAP. The CDR3 has 17 residues.